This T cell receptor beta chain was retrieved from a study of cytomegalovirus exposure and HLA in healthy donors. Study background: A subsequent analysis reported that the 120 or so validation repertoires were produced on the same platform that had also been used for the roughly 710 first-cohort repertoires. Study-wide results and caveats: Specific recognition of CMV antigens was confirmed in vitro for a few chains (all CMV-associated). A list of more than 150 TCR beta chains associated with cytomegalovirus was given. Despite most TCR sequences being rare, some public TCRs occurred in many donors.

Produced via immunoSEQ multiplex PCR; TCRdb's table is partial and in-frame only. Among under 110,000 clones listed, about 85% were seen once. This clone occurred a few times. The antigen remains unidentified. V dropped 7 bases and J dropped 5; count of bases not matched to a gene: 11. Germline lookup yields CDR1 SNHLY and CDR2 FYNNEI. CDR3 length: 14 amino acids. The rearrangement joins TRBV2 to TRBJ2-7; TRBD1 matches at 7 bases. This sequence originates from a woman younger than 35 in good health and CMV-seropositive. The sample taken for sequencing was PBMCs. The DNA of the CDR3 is TGTGCCAGCAACTCCGGGACAGACAGCGACGAGCAGTACTTC. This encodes CASNSGTDSDEQYF.